Listed here is a single TCR beta chain. The antigen remains undetermined. The data belong to a study of T cell responses to AZD1222 COVID-19 vaccine. Study overall: Second doses at about 4 or about 12 weeks were pooled.

Study-level results: The donor cohort was predominantly white British with a female majority, and clonal diversity may have been underestimated.

This table comes from immunoSEQ multiplex PCR, and its TCRdb copy is limited to in-frame clones, with some not included. The profile shows approximately 100,000 clones, roughly 88% of them singletons. The sequence was obtained from an adult in good health. The sequences come from peripheral blood, collected on day 0 of AZD1222 vaccination.

The DNA of the CDR3 is TGTGCCAGCAGTTCCGGGACAGGGGTTGAAGCTTTCTTT. Amino acids: CASSSGTGVEAFF. The chain has TRBV6-2 or TRBV6-3 and TRBJ1-1; TRBD1 aligns across 10 bases. CDR1 and CDR2 (germline): MNHEY, SVGEGT. With 4 bases clipped from V and 7 bases from J, the junction kept 3 bases outside the gene matches. This CDR3 is 13 amino acids long.